One T cell receptor (beta chain) is described in this entry. Its antigen is unidentified. The sample comes from a study of PD-1 blockade in classical Hodgkin lymphoma. Study-wide results and caveats: The diversity seen at baseline in complete responders resembled that of newly diagnosed patients. After ASCT, patients who started nivolumab under 1 year later were excluded.

Germline assignment: CDR1 SGHDT and CDR2 YYEEEE. The V gene lost 6 bases and the J gene lost 5 bases, with 20 bases spanning the gap. The CDR3 is made up of 15 amino acids. Assay used: immunoSEQ multiplex PCR; TCRdb lists only in-frame clones, some missing. The sample holds about 17,000 clones, around 75% seen once. Following autologous stem cell transplantation, relapse occurred in every patient, and exposure to brentuximab vedotin varied. The clonotype comes from a human donor with classical Hodgkin lymphoma. The sequencing used peripheral blood mononuclear cells (PBMCs), collected at baseline. The J gene is TRBJ1-2, the V gene TRBV5-6, with a tentative D call TRBD1 (6 bases). The CDR3 region is CASIKSGTWLYGYTF. The CDR3 nucleotides read TGTGCCAGCATCAAATCAGGGACATGGCTATATGGCTACACCTTC. The full variable domain, with the rest looked up from reference TRBV5-6 and TRBJ1-2, is DAGVTQSPTHLIKTRGQQVTLRCSPKSGHDTVSWYQQALGQGPQFIFQYYEEEERQRGNFPDRFSGHQFPNYSSELNVNALLLGDSALYLCASIKSGTWLYGYTFGSGTRLTVV.